The 14 T cell receptor beta chains listed next were all sequenced from one sample in a study of identical twins' blood T cells. MiXCR, applied by TCRdb to the 5' RACE reads, yields one record per CDR3 protein. Of about 370,000 distinct CDR3 sequences listed, around 30% are singletons. Sequencing was done on a sample of PBMCs. Receptors originate from a woman aged 18-55 years in good health.

This sequence joins TRBV5-1 and TRBJ2-1; 9 nucleotides line up with TRBD2. Germline V gives CDR1 SGHRS, CDR2 YFSETQ. The CDR3 has 16 residues. J gave up 4 bases and V 0 bases, and 5 bases lay outside the gene matches. CDR3 coding DNA: TGCGCCAGCAGCTTGGCAGCTAGCGGGGAATACAATGAGCAGTTCTTC. Protein sequence: CASSLAASGEYNEQFF.

In this sample, this clonotype turned up many times. The chain couples TRBV20-1 to TRBJ1-6, with unresolved D. The CDR3 consists of 12 residues. Per germline, CDR1 DFQATT and CDR2 SNEGSKA (reference sequence). V dropped 7 bases and J dropped 7 bases, with 11 bases sitting between them. Here the CDR3 reads CSVRAGNSPLHF. The DNA for the CDR3 is TGCAGTGTTCGTGCGGGGAATTCACCCCTCCACTTT.

The rearrangement uses TRBV5-1 and TRBJ2-6; D remains unclear. The V gene's germline CDR1 is SGHRS and CDR2 YFSETQ. This CDR3 region has 16 residues. Trimming took 0 bases from V and 0 from J, leaving 7 bases between them. CDR3 amino acids: CASSLVPVSGANVLTF. The CDR3 nucleotides read TGCGCCAGCAGCTTGGTTCCGGTCTCTGGGGCCAACGTCCTGACTTTC.

A word on this clonotype: A much larger clone differs from this one at a single base, so this may be a read error. This sequence joins TRBV6-2 or TRBV6-3 and TRBJ1-2; tentative D call: TRBD1 (5 bases). V lost 5 bases and J lost 12, with 13 bases in between. The CDR3 consists of 11 residues. CDR1 and CDR2 (germline): MNHEY, SVGEGT. The CDR3 protein is CASSPGRGDTF. The CDR3 DNA is TGTGCCAGCAGTCCCGGACGGGGCGACACCTTC.

V is TRBV7-9 and J is TRBJ1-2, with a weak D call TRBD1 (5 bases). The V gene's germline CDR1 is SEHNR and CDR2 FQNEAQ (reference sequence). The CDR3 runs to 15 residues. V gave up 1 base and J gave up 9 bases, with 18 bases separating them. The CDR3 sequence is CASSLDPQGLQSYTF. For the CDR3, the DNA is TGTGCCAGCAGCTTAGACCCGCAGGGTTTGCAAAGCTACACCTTC. The full variable domain, rest sourced from reference TRBV7-9 and TRBJ1-2, is DTGVSQNPRHKITKRGQNVTFRCDPISEHNRLYWYRQTLGQGPEFLTYFQNEAQLEKSRLLSDRFSAERPKGSFSTLEIQRTEQGDSAMYLCASSLDPQGLQSYTFGSGTRLTVV.

This chain links TRBV24-1 with TRBJ2-2; the D is unclear. CDR3 size: 14 residues. The germline CDR1 and CDR2 sequences are KGHDR and SFDVKD. The V gene lost 3 bases and the J gene lost 6 bases, with 10 bases spanning the gap. CDR3 sequence (DNA): TGTGCCACCAGTGATATCAGGCGCCCCGGGGAGCTGTTTTTT. It specifies CATSDIRRPGELFF.

This clonotype was picked up a small number of times. The gene calls are TRBV20-1 and TRBJ2-5; TRBD1 or TRBD2 may be the D gene (6 bases each). The CDR3 is 12 amino acids. V was cut by 6 bases and J by 5 bases, with 13 bases left in between. CDR1 is DFQATT and CDR2 is SNEGSKA in the germline V gene (reference sequence). The CDR3 DNA reads as TGCAGTGCCATCCAGGGGACTGAGACCCAGTACTTC. This sequence encodes CSAIQGTETQYF.

This clonotype was counted only a few times. The chain joins TRBV7-6 to TRBJ2-3; unclear D gene. Germline CDR1 reads SGHVS; CDR2 reads FNYEAQ. Trimming removed 1 base from V and 7 bases from J, with 12 bases in between. The CDR3 length is 14 residues. The CDR3 DNA follows: TGTGCCAGCAGCTTAGGAGCTCCCGCGTATACGCAGTATTTT. Residues: CASSLGAPAYTQYF. Full variable domain (rest looked up from reference TRBV7-6 and TRBJ2-3): GAGVSQSPRYKVTKRGQDVALRCDPISGHVSLYWYRQALGQGPEFLTYFNYEAQQDKSGLPNDRFSAERPEGSISTLTIQRTEQRDSAMYRCASSLGAPAYTQYFGPGTRLTVL.

The CDR3 DNA follows: TGCGCCAGCAGCCCCCGACCCGGAAGCCCTGAAGCTTTCTTT. Protein: CASSPRPGSPEAFF. The genes are TRBV5-1 and TRBJ1-1; D ambiguous. V shed 4 bases and J shed 6 bases, with 16 bases lying between them. The CDR3 consists of 14 residues. Per germline, CDR1 SGHRS and CDR2 YFSETQ.

The chain has TRBV6-2 or TRBV6-3 and TRBJ2-7, with unresolved D. Germline V gene data show CDR1 as MNHEY and CDR2 as SVGEGT. Trimming left V 5 bases short and J 1 base short, with 18 bases between. The CDR3 spans 16 residues. The CDR3 sequence: CASSLLRLGTSYEQYF. Here the CDR3 DNA reads TGTGCCAGCAGTCTCCTCCGGCTGGGAACATCCTACGAGCAGTACTTC.

The chain uses TRBV6-6 and TRBJ1-2, with D perhaps matching TRBD1 (5 bases). Germline V lookup: CDR1 MNHNY, CDR2 SVGAGI (reference sequence). The CDR3 covers 14 residues. Trimming stripped 5 bases from V and 5 bases from J, with 15 bases between. The CDR3: CASSTSGEWYGYTF. CDR3 sequence (DNA): TGTGCCAGCAGTACATCGGGGGAATGGTATGGCTACACCTTC.

The chain employs TRBV20-1 and TRBJ1-1, with no clear D. CDR1 is DFQATT, CDR2 SNEGSKA, per germline (reference sequence). This CDR3 is 12 amino acids long. V lost 3 bases and J lost 6, with 11 bases in between. As DNA, the CDR3 is TGCAGTGCTAGTGTTGGTGATCCTGAAGCTTTCTTT. Protein product: CSASVGDPEAFF.

This clonotype has just a few counts. The chain combines TRBV29-1 with TRBJ1-1; D might be TRBD1 (5 bases). V was trimmed by 1 base and J by 2 bases, leaving 5 bases between them. Germline loops: CDR1 SQVTM, CDR2 ANQGSEA. The CDR3 extends over 12 amino acids. In nucleotides, the CDR3 is TGCAGCGTTGAAGGGGACAACACTGAAGCTTTCTTT. Protein sequence: CSVEGDNTEAFF.

A few counts support this clonotype. The CDR3 bases are TGTGCCAGTAGGGACCATGCAACCGGGACAGGGAATGAAAAACTGTTTTTT. This codes for CASRDHATGTGNEKLFF. The V call is TRBV19, the J call TRBJ1-4; 9 bases match TRBD1. The germline gives CDR1 LNHDA, CDR2 SQIVND (reference sequence). The V gene end was trimmed by 6 bases and the J gene end by 5 bases; junction bases not matched to a gene: 13. The CDR3 runs 17 residues.